Shown below are 2 T cell receptor beta chains from a single sample sequenced in a study of tumor-infiltrating lymphocytes in primary liver carcinoma. Starting material of about 480 ng total RNA yielded TCR beta cDNA via a constant-region primer. Libraries covering TCR beta were generated through three nested multiplex PCR rounds (using a slightly modified ARM-PCR). Primers for the first two PCR rounds were TRBV1-TRBV30 forward primers and a C-beta reverse primer (about 10 cycles per round). MiXCR was run by TCRdb on the multiplex PCR reads, yielding one entry per CDR3 protein. This table holds 300,000 to 350,000 distinct CDR3 sequences, roughly three fifths found once. Unsorted whole blood yielded the blood RNA, and germline DNA was also extracted. The material sequenced was peripheral blood. The receptors shown here come from a woman in her twenties or thirties with primary liver carcinoma and hepatitis B virus infection.

On this clonotype: As the CDR3 is not closed by the conserved phenylalanine or tryptophan, this likely results from a read error. The V gene is TRBV7-9, the J gene TRBJ2-1; unclear D gene. V was cut by 3 bases and J by 4 bases, with 4 bases left in between. Germline V gene lookup returns CDR1 SEHNR and CDR2 FQNEAQ (reference sequence). The length of the CDR3 is 12 residues. CDR3 in amino acids: CASSLGYNEQFL. The CDR3 DNA follows: TGTGCCAGCAGCTTGGGGTACAATGAGCAGTTCCTC.

This clonotype was seen ten or more times. The V call is TRBV6-1, the J call TRBJ1-6; 7 nucleotides match TRBD1. CDR3 size: 16 residues. The V and J ends lost 7 bases and 8 bases, in that order; junction bases with no gene match: 14. Germline V gene lookup returns CDR1 MNHNS and CDR2 SASEGT. This CDR3 reads CASIMTAEGGYSPLHF. As DNA, the CDR3 is TGTGCCAGCATCATGACCGCCGAAGGGGGCTATTCACCCCTCCACTTT.